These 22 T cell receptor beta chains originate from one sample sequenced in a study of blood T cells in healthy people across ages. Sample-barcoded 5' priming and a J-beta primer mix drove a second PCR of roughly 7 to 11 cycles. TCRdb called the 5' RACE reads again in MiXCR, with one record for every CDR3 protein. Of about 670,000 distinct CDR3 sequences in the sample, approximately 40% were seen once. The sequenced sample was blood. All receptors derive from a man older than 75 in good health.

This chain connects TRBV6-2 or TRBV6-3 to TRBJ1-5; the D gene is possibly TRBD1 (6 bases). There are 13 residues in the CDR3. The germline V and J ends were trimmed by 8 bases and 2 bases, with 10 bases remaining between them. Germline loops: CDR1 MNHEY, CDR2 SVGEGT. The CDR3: CASRGAGNQPQHF. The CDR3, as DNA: TGTGCCAGCCGGGGGGCGGGCAATCAGCCCCAGCATTTT.

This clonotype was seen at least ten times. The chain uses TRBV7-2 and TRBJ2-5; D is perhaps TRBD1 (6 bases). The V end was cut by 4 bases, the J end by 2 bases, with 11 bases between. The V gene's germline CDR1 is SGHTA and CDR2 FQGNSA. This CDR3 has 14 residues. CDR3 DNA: TGTGCCAGCAGCTCACTCCAGGGGCAAGAGACCCAGTACTTC. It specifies CASSSLQGQETQYF. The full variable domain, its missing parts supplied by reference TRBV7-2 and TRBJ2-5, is GAGVSQSPSNKVTEKGKDVELRCDPISGHTALYWYRQSLGQGLEFLIYFQGNSAPDKSGLPSDRFSAERTGGSVSTLTIQRTQQEDSAVYLCASSSLQGQETQYFGPGTRLLVL.

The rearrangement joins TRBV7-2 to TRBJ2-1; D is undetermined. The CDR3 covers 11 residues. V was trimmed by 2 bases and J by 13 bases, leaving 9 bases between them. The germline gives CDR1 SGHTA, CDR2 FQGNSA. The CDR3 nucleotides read TGTGCCAGCAGCTTAACAGAGACCCAGTTCTTC. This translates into CASSLTETQFF.

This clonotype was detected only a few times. CDR3 nucleotides: TGTGCCATCAGTGGACCCGGCAGGAACTACGAGCAGTACTTC. Residues: CAISGPGRNYEQYF. The chain couples TRBV10-3 to TRBJ2-7, with D hard to call. From germline, CDR1 is ENHRY and CDR2 SYGVKD. V was cut by 4 bases and J by 3 bases, with 13 bases left in between. This CDR3 is built from 14 residues.

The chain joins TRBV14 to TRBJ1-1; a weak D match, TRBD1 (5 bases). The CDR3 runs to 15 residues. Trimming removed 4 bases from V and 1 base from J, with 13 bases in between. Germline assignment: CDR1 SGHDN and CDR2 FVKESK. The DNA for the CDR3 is TGTGCCAGCAGCCGAAGCGGGGCTGCGAACACTGAAGCTTTCTTT. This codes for CASSRSGAANTEAFF.

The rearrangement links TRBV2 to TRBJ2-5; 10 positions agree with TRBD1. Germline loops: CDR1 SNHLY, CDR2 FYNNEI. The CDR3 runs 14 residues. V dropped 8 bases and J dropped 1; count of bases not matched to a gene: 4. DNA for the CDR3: TGTGCCAGCGGACAGGGGGGCACCCAAGAGACCCAGTACTTC. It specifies CASGQGGTQETQYF.

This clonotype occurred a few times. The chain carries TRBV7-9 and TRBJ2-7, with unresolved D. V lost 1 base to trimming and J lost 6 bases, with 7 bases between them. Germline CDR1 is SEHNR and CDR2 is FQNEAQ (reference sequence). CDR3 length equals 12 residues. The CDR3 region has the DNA TGTGCCAGCAGCTTAGATATCGGCGAGCAGTACTTC. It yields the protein CASSLDIGEQYF.

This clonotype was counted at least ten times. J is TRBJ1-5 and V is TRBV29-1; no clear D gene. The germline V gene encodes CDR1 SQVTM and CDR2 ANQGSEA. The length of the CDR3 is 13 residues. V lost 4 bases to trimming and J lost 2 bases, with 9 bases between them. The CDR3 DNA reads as TGCAGCGTTGCAAATAGGGGCAATCAGCCCCAGCATTTT. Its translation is CSVANRGNQPQHF.

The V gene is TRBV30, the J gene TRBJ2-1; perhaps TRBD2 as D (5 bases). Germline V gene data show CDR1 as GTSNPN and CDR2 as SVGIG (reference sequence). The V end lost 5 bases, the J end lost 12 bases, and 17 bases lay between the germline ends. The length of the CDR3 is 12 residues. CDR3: CAWDPGSVGQFF. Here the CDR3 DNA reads TGTGCCTGGGACCCGGGGTCTGTGGGGCAGTTCTTC. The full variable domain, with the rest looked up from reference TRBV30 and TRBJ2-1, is SQTIHQWPATLVQPVGSPLSLECTVEGTSNPNLYWYRQAAGRGLQLLFYSVGIGQISSEVPQNLSASRPQDRQFILSSKKLLLSDSGFYLCAWDPGSVGQFFGPGTRLTVL.

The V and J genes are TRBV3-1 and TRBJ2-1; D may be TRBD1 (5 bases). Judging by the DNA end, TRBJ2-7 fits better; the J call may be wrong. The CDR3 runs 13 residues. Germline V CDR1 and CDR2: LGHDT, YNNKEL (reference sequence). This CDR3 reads CASSQTAIYEQYF. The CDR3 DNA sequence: TGTGCCAGCAGCCAGACAGCGATCTACGAGCAGTACTTC.

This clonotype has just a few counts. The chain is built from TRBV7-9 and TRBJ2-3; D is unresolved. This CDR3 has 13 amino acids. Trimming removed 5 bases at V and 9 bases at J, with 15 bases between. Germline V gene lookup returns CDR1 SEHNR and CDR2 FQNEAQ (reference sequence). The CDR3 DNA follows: TGTGCCAGCAGCGTAGTTCGGCGCCTAACGCAGTATTTT. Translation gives CASSVVRRLTQYF. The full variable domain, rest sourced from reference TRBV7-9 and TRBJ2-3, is DTGVSQNPRHKITKRGQNVTFRCDPISEHNRLYWYRQTLGQGPEFLTYFQNEAQLEKSRLLSDRFSAERPKGSFSTLEIQRTEQGDSAMYLCASSVVRRLTQYFGPGTRLTVL.

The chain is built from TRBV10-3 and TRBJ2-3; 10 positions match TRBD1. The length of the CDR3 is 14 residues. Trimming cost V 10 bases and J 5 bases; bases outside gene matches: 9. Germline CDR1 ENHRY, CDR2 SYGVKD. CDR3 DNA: TGTGCCACCCTGGGGGACAGGGGTATAGATACGCAGTATTTT. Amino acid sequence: CATLGDRGIDTQYF.

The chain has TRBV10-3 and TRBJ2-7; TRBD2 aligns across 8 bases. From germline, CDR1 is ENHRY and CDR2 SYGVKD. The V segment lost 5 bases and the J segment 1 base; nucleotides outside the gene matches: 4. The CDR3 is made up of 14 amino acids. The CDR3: CAISRLAPSYEQYF. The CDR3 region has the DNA TGTGCCATCAGTAGACTAGCGCCTTCCTACGAGCAGTACTTC.

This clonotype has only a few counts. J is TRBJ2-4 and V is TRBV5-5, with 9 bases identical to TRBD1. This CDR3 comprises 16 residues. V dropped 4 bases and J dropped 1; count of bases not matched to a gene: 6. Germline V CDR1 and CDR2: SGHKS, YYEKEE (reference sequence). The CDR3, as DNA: TGTGCCAGCAGCGCAACAGGGGGCACGGCCAAAAACATTCAGTACTTC. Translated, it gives CASSATGGTAKNIQYF.

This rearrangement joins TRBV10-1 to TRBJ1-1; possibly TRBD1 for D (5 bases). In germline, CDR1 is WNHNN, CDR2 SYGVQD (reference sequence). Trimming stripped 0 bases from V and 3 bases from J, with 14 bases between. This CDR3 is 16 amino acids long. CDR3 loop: CASSESRRAGDTEAFF. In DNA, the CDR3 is TGCGCCAGCAGTGAGTCCAGGCGGGCGGGGGACACTGAAGCTTTCTTT.

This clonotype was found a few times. CDR3 DNA sequence: TGTGCCAGCAGCTTAGGGACAGATGTGAACACCGGGGAGCTGTTTTTT. Residues: CASSLGTDVNTGELFF. V gene TRBV7-2 combines with J gene TRBJ2-2; a possible D gene is TRBD1 (6 bases). CDR3 length: 16 residues. V was cut by 1 base and J by 1 base, with 10 bases left in between. Germline values: CDR1 SGHTA, CDR2 FQGNSA.

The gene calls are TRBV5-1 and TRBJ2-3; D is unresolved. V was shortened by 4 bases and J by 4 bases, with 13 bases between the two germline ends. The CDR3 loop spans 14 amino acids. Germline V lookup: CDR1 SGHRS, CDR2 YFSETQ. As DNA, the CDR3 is TGCGCCAGCAGCCCTGAACACATAGCAGATACGCAGTATTTT. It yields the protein CASSPEHIADTQYF.

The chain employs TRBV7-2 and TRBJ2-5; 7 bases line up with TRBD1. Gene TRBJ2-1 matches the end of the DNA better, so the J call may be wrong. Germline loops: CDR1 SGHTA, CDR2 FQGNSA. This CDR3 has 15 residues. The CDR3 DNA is TGTGCCAGCAGCATAGGGACAGCTATTCTTGAGACCCAGTTCTTC. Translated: CASSIGTAILETQFF.

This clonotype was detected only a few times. In nucleotides, the CDR3 is TGTGCCAGCAGCCTGCCGGACAGGGGCAATGAGCAGTTCTTC. The encoded protein is CASSLPDRGNEQFF. The rearrangement links TRBV7-2 to TRBJ2-1, with 9 bases aligning to TRBD1. Germline V gene sequence: CDR1 SGHTA, CDR2 FQGNSA. V was pared by 5 bases and J by 6 bases, with 5 bases of the junction left unmatched. This CDR3 is 14 amino acids long.

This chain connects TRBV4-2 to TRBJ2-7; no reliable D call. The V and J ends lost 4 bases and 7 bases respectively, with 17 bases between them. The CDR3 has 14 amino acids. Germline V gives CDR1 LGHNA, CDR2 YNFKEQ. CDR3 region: CASSRHLDGNEQYF. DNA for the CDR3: TGTGCCAGCAGCCGACACCTAGACGGCAATGAGCAGTACTTC.

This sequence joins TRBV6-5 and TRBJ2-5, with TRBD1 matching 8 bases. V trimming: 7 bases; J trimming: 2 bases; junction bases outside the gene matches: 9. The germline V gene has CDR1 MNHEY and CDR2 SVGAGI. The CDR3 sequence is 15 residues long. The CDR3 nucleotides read TGTGCCAGCACCGAGACAGGGGTGGGTCAAGAGACCCAGTACTTC. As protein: CASTETGVGQETQYF.

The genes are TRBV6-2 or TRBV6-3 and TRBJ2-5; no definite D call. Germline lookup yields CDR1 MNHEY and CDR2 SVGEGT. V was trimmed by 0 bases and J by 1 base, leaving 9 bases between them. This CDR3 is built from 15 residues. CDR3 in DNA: TGTGCCAGCAGTTACTCTAGGGCCTCCCAAGAGACCCAGTACTTC. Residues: CASSYSRASQETQYF.